This record looks at one T cell receptor beta chain sequence and its context. Antigen unknown. As for time point: week 11, during vaccination. Topical imiquimod was applied with each vaccine dose, which held 300 ug of mutant IDH1 20-mer peptide. The sample comes from a study of a mutant IDH1 vaccine in newly diagnosed glioma. Per germline, CDR1 SGHKS and CDR2 YYEKEE (reference sequence). V lost 2 bases and J lost 6, with 14 bases in between. The CDR3 sequence is 14 residues long. The method was immunoSEQ multiplex PCR; TCRdb's version includes in-frame clones alone and lacks a portion of them. This sample has some 130,000 clones; about four fifths occur once, and the top ten carry 4.5% to 5.5%.

V usage is TRBV5-5 and J usage is TRBJ1-2, with D maybe TRBD1 (6 bases). Sequenced here: PBMCs, sampled from a glioma patient whose treatment included an IDH1 peptide vaccine. This TCR was sampled from a man aged 35-49 years with glioma. The CDR3 coding sequence is TGTGCCAGCAGCTTACAGGGCCTGGCGGATGGCTACACCTTC. It specifies CASSLQGLADGYTF.